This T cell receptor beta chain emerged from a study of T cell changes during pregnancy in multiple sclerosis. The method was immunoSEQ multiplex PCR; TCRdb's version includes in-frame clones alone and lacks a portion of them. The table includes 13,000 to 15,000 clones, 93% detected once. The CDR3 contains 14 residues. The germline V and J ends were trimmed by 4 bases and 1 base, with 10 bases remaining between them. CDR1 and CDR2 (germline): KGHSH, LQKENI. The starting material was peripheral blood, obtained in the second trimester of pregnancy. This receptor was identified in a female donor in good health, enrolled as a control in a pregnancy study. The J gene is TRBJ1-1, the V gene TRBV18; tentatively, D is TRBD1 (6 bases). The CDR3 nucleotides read TGTGCCAGCTCACAGGGACACCGGAACACTGAAGCTTTCTTT. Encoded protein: CASSQGHRNTEAFF.